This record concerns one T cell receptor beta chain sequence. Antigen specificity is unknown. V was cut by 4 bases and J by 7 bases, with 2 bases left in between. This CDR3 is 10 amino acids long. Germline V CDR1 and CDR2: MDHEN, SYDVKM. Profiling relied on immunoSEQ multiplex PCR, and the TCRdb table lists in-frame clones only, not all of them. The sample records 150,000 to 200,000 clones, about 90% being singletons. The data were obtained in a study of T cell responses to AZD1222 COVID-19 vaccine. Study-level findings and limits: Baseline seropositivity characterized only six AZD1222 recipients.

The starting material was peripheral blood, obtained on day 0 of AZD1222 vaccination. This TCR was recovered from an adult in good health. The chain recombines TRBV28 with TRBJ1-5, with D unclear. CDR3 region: CASSSQPQHF. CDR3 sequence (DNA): TGTGCCAGCAGTTCCCAGCCCCAGCATTTT.